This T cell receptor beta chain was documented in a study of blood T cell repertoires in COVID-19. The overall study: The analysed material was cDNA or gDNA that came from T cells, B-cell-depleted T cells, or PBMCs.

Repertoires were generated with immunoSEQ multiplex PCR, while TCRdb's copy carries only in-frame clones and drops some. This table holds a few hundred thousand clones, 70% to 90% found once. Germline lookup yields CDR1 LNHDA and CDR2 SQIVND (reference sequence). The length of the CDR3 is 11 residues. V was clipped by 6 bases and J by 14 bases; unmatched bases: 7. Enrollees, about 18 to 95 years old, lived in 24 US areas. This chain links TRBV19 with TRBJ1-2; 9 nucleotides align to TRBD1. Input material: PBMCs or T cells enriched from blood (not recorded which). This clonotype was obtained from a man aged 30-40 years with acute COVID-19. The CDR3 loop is CASRSGTGKTF. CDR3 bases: TGTGCCAGTAGATCTGGGACAGGGAAAACCTTC.